These T cell receptor beta chains were read from a single sample in a study of blood T cells in healthy people across ages. TCRdb processed the 5' RACE reads anew with MiXCR; each CDR3 protein has one entry. The sample lists about 800,000 distinct CDR3 sequences, 20% to 25% occurring once. These same records also appear under a second study, on T cells of mothers and their children.

The sequenced material came from blood. These receptors were collected from a boy younger than 18 in good health. CDR3s include the opening cysteine and the closing phenylalanine or tryptophan. The D gene is left open where the match is weak. Clone size appears in some rows only: once, few, many, or a class for an expanded clone.

V gene,clone size,D gene,J gene,CDR3 protein,CDR3 DNA
TRBV7-8,few,TRBD1,TRBJ1-2,CASSLTQSGTGLDYTF,TGTGCCAGCAGCTTAACACAATCCGGGACAGGGTTGGACTACACCTTC
TRBV6-2/TRBV6-3,few,TRBD2,TRBJ2-3,CASSAESGGVPDTQYF,TGTGCCAGCAGTGCCGAATCGGGGGGAGTCCCAGATACGCAGTATTTT
TRBV4-2,few,-,TRBJ2-7,CASSQELDSFYEQYF,TGTGCCAGCAGCCAAGAGTTGGACAGTTTCTACGAGCAGTACTTC
TRBV6-5,once,-,TRBJ2-2,CASSYSGRVGTGELFF,TGTGCCAGCAGTTACTCGGGAAGGGTCGGCACCGGGGAGCTGTTTTTT
TRBV5-1,many,-,TRBJ2-7,CASSLAGSPYEQYF,TGCGCCAGCAGCTTGGCGGGGTCCCCCTACGAGCAGTACTTC
TRBV6-6,few,-,TRBJ2-5,CASSYSSGYGETQYF,TGTGCCAGCAGTTACTCGTCAGGGTACGGAGAGACCCAGTACTTC
TRBV4-3,-,-,TRBJ2-3,CASSSNVLPGEGDTQYF,TGCGCCAGCAGCTCCAACGTCCTTCCGGGAGAGGGAGATACGCAGTATTTT
TRBV5-1,-,-,TRBJ2-6,CASSSGGPVNVLTF,TGCGCCAGCAGCTCCGGGGGGCCCGTGAACGTCCTGACTTTC
TRBV13,-,TRBD1,TRBJ2-5,CASSIQGDQETQYF,TGTGCCAGCAGCATACAGGGGGACCAAGAGACCCAGTACTTC
TRBV7-3,-,-,TRBJ2-7,CASRPTGFNEQYF,TGTGCCAGCAGGCCTACAGGGTTCAACGAGCAGTACTTC
TRBV7-2,-,-,TRBJ2-5,CASNLARGRETQYF,TGTGCCAGCAACTTAGCCAGGGGGAGGGAGACCCAGTACTTC
TRBV29-1,-,-,TRBJ1-1,CSVQDGNTEAFF,TGCAGCGTTCAGGACGGGAACACTGAAGCTTTCTTT
TRBV29-1,few,-,TRBJ2-5,CSVVRGPQETQCF,TGCAGCGTTGTAAGGGGACCCCAAGAGACCCAGTGCTTC
TRBV6-2/TRBV6-3,-,TRBD1,TRBJ2-7,CASRFTGTGSYEQYF,TGTGCCAGCAGATTTACCGGGACAGGGTCCTACGAGCAGTACTTC
TRBV6-1,few,TRBD2,TRBJ2-5,CASRRAGAPETQYF,TGTGCCAGCCGCAGGGCGGGAGCCCCAGAGACCCAGTACTTC
TRBV7-9,few,-,TRBJ1-5,CASSLGTDNQPQHF,TGTGCCAGCTCATTGGGGACCGACAATCAGCCCCAGCATTTT
TRBV20-1,-,-,TRBJ1-5,CSAFDSRSNQPQHF,TGCAGTGCTTTTGACAGCCGAAGCAATCAGCCCCAGCATTTT
TRBV5-1,-,TRBD2,TRBJ2-1,CASSLELAGGRNEQFF,TGCGCCAGCAGCTTGGAACTAGCGGGGGGCCGCAATGAGCAGTTCTTC
TRBV20-1,-,-,TRBJ1-5,CSAKIGGRGYSNQPQHF,TGCAGTGCAAAAATAGGGGGGCGCGGGTATAGCAATCAGCCCCAGCATTTT
TRBV6-2/TRBV6-3,few,TRBD1,TRBJ2-1,CASSGTGVIGKQFF,TGTGCCAGCAGTGGCACAGGGGTGATTGGTAAGCAGTTCTTC
TRBV7-9,few,-,TRBJ1-2,CASSPRDMSDNYGYTF,TGTGCCAGCAGCCCACGCGACATGTCCGATAACTATGGCTACACCTTC
TRBV5-1,-,-,TRBJ2-7,CASSGGLRDSSYEQYF,TGCGCCAGCAGCGGGGGACTCAGGGATAGCTCCTACGAGCAGTACTTC
TRBV20-1,-,-,TRBJ2-7,CSATQFRVPNYEQYF,TGCAGTGCAACCCAGTTCAGGGTACCGAACTACGAGCAGTACTTC
TRBV19,few,-,TRBJ1-4,CAGGATLLNEKLFF,TGTGCCGGCGGCGCGACCTTATTAAATGAAAAACTGTTTTTT
TRBV7-9,few,-,TRBJ2-5,CASSFFNEETQYF,TGTGCCAGCAGCTTTTTCAACGAGGAGACCCAGTACTTC
TRBV10-3,-,-,TRBJ1-2,CAISGEGGYTF,TGTGCCATCAGTGGCGAGGGGGGCTACACCTTC
TRBV7-2,-,-,TRBJ2-1,CASSLGGGWFNEQFF,TGTGCCAGCAGCTTAGGGGGCGGGTGGTTCAATGAGCAGTTCTTC
TRBV24-1,-,-,TRBJ2-7,CATSGPSLEQYF,TGTGCCACCAGTGGTCCAAGCCTGGAGCAGTACTTC
TRBV7-7,many,TRBD1,TRBJ2-5,CASSLTGGAETQYF,TGTGCTAGCAGCTTAACAGGGGGCGCAGAGACCCAGTACTTC